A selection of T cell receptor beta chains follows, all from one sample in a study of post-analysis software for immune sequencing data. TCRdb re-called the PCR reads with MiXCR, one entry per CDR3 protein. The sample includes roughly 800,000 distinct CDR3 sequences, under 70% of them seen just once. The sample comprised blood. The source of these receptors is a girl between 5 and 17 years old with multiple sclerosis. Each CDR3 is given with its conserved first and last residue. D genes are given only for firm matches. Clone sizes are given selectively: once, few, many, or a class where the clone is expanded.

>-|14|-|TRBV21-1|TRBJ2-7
CASSKVNGSNEQYF
TGTGCCAGCAGCAAAGTAAACGGGAGCAACGAGCAGTACTTC
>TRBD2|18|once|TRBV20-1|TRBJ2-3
CSAPLPGTSGSNPDTQYF
TGCAGTGCTCCCTTACCCGGGACTAGCGGGAGTAATCCAGATACGCAGTATTTT
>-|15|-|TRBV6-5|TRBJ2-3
CASSYVPTSTDTQYF
TGTGCCAGCAGTTACGTACCGACTAGCACAGATACGCAGTATTTT
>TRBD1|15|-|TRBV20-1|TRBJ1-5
CSAAGQGVSNQPQHF
TGCAGTGCTGCGGGACAGGGGGTTAGCAATCAGCCCCAGCATTTT
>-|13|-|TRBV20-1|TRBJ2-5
CSAPQGRQETQYF
TGCAGTGCCCCCCAGGGCAGGCAAGAGACCCAGTACTTC
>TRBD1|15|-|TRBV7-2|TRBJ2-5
CASSSGDREGETQYF
TGTGCCAGCAGCTCAGGAGACAGGGAAGGAGAGACCCAGTACTTC
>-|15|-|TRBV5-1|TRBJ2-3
CASSLAGEVADTQYF
TGCGCCAGCAGCTTGGCAGGGGAAGTGGCAGATACGCAGTATTTT
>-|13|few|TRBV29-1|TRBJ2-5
CSIGQGLKETQYF
TGCAGCATTGGGCAGGGTTTGAAAGAGACCCAGTACTTC
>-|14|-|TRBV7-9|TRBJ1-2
CASSLDLQGSGYTF
TGTGCCAGCAGCTTAGATCTTCAGGGGTCCGGCTACACCTTC
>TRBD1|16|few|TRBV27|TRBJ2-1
CASSPRDRGSYNEQFF
TGTGCCAGCAGTCCTCGGGACAGGGGCTCCTACAATGAGCAGTTCTTC
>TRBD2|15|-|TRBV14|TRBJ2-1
CASSRTAGVYNEQFF
TGTGCCAGCAGCCGGACGGCGGGGGTCTACAATGAGCAGTTCTTC
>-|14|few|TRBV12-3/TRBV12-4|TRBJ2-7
CASSFRDDGYEQYF
TGTGCCAGCAGTTTCCGGGACGATGGCTACGAGCAGTACTTC
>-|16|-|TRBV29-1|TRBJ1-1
CSVGPVPKRVNTEAFF
TGCAGCGTTGGTCCCGTTCCAAAAAGGGTGAACACTGAAGCTTTCTTT
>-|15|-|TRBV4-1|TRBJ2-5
CASSQEKQYQETQYF
TGCGCCAGCAGCCAAGAGAAACAGTACCAAGAGACCCAGTACTTC